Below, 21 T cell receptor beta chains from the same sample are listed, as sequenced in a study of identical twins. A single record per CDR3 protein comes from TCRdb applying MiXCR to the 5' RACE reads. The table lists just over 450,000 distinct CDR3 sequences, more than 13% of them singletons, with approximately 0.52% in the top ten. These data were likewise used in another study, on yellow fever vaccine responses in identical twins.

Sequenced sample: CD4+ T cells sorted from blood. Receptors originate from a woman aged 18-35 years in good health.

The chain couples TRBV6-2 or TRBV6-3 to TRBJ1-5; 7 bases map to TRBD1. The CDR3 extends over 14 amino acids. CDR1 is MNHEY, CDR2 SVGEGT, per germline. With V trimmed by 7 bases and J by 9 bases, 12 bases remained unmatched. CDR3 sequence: CASTRQGSSSPQHF. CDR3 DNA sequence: TGTGCCAGCACGAGACAGGGAAGTAGCTCGCCCCAGCATTTT.

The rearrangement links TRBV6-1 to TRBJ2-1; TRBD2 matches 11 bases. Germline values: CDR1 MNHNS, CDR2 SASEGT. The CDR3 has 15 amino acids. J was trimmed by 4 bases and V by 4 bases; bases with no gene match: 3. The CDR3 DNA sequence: TGTGCCAGCAGTGCGACTAGCGGGAAGTACAATGAGCAGTTCTTC. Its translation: CASSATSGKYNEQFF.

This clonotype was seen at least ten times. In nucleotides, the CDR3 is TGTGCCAGCAGTTTTAGGGCGGGGGAGACCGGGGAGCTGTTTTTT. Translation: CASSFRAGETGELFF. The gene calls are TRBV12-3 or TRBV12-4 and TRBJ2-2; 7 nucleotides agree with TRBD2. There are 15 residues in the CDR3. The V and J ends lost 3 bases and 5 bases, in that order; junction bases with no gene match: 6.

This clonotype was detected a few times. The CDR3 loop reads CSVEGYNGSGRYEQYF. Written as DNA, the CDR3 is TGCAGCGTTGAGGGGTACAATGGAAGCGGGAGGTACGAGCAGTACTTC. The chain uses TRBV29-1 and TRBJ2-7, with 9 bases identical to TRBD2. V trimming: 3 bases; J trimming: 4 bases; junction bases outside the gene matches: 13. This CDR3 spans 16 amino acids. Per the germline V gene, CDR1 is SQVTM and CDR2 is ANQGSEA.

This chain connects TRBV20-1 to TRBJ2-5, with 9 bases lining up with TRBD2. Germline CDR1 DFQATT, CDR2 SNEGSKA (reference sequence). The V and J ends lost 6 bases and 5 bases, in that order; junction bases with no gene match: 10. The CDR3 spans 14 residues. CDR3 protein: CSARGAGGLETQYF. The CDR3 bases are TGCAGTGCCCGGGGAGCGGGGGGTCTTGAGACCCAGTACTTC.

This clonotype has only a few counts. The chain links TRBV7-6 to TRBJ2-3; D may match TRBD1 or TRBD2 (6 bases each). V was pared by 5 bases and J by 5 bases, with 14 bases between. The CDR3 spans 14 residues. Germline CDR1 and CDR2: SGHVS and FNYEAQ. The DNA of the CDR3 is TGTGCCAGCAGCCTAGGGGGGCGGGAAGATACGCAGTATTTT. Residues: CASSLGGREDTQYF. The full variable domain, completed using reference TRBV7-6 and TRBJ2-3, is GAGVSQSPRYKVTKRGQDVALRCDPISGHVSLYWYRQALGQGPEFLTYFNYEAQQDKSGLPNDRFSAERPEGSISTLTIQRTEQRDSAMYRCASSLGGREDTQYFGPGTRLTVL.

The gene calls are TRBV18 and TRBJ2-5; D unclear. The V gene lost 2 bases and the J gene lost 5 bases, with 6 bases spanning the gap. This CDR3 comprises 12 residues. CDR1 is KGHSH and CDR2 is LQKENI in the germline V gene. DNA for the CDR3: TGTGCCAGCTCACCAGGCCCGGAGACCCAGTACTTC. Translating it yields CASSPGPETQYF.

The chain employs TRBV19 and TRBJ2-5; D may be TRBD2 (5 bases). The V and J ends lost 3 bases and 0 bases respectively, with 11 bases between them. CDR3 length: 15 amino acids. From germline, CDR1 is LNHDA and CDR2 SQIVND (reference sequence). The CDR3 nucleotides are TGTGCCAGTAGTATCGGGCCGGGGAACCAAGAGACCCAGTACTTC. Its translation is CASSIGPGNQETQYF.

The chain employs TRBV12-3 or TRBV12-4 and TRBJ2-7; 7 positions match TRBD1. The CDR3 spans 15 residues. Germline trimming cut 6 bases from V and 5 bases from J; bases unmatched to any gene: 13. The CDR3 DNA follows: TGTGCCAGCAGCACCCGAAAGGGGGCCCGCCACGAGCAGTACTTC. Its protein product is CASSTRKGARHEQYF.

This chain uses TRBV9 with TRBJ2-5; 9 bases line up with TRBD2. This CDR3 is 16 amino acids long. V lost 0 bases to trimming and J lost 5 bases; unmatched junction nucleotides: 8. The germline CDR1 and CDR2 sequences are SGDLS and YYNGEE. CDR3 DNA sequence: TGTGCCAGCAGCGTAGGTGCGGGGGGGCTGGGGGAGACCCAGTACTTC. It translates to CASSVGAGGLGETQYF. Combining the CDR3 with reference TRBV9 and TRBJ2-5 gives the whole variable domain DSGVTQTPKHLITATGQRVTLRCSPRSGDLSVYWYQQSLDQGLQFLIQYYNGEERAKGNILERFSAQQFPDLHSELNLSSLELGDSALYFCASSVGAGGLGETQYFGPGTRLLVL.

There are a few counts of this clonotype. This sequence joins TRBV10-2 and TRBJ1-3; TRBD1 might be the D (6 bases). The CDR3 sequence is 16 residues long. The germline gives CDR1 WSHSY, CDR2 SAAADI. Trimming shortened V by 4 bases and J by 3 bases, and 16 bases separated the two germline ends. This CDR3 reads CASSVGGAVNGNTIYF. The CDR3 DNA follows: TGCGCCAGCAGTGTTGGGGGCGCAGTGAATGGAAACACCATATATTTT.

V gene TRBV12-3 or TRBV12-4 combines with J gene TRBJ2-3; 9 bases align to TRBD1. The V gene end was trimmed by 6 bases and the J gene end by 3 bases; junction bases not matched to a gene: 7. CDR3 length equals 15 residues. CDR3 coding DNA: TGTGCCAGCAGGAAGCCGGGACAGGGAACAGATACGCAGTATTTT. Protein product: CASRKPGQGTDTQYF.

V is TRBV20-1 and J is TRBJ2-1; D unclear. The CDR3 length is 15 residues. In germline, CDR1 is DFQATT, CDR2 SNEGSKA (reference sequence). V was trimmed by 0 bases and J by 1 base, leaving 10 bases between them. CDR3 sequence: CSARDGVRSYNEQFF. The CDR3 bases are TGCAGTGCTAGAGATGGTGTAAGGTCCTACAATGAGCAGTTCTTC.

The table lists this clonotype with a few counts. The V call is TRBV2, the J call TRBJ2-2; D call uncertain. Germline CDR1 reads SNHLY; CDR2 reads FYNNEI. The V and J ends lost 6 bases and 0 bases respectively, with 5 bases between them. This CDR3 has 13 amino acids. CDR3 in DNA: TGTGCCAGCAGGGAATCGAACACCGGGGAGCTGTTTTTT. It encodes CASRESNTGELFF.

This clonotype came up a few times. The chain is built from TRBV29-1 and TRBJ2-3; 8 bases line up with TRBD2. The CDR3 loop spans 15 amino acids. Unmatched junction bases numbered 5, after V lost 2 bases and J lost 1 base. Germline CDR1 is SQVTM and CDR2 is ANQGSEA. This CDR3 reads CSVELGLVGTDTQYF. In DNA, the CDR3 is TGCAGCGTTGAACTGGGACTAGTGGGCACAGATACGCAGTATTTT.

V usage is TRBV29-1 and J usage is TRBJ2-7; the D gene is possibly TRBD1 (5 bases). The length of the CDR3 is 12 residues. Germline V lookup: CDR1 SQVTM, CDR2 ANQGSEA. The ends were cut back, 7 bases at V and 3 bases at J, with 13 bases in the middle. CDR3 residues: CSAAGQGYEQYF. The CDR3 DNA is TGCAGCGCTGCAGGGCAGGGCTACGAGCAGTACTTC.

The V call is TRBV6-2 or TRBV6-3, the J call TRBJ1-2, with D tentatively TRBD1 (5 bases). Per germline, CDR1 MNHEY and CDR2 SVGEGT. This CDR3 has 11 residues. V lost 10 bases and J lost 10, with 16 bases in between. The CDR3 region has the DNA TGTGCCACTCAGCGGAGAGGGGACTACACCTTC. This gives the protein CATQRRGDYTF.

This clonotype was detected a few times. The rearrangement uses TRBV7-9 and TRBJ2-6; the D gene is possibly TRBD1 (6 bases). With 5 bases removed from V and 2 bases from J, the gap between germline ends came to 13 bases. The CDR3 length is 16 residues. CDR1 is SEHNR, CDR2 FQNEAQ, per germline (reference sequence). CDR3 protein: CASSLTPGAGANVLTF. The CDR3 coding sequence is TGTGCCAGCAGCCTTACCCCAGGGGCTGGGGCCAACGTCCTGACTTTC.

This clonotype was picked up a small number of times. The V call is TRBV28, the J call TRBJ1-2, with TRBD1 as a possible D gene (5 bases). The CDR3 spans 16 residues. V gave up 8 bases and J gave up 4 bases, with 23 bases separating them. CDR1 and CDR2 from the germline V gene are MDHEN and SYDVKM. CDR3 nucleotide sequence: TGTGCCAGCTTCGGCGGGGCGGCACCTAACCTCTATGGCTACACCTTC. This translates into CASFGGAAPNLYGYTF.

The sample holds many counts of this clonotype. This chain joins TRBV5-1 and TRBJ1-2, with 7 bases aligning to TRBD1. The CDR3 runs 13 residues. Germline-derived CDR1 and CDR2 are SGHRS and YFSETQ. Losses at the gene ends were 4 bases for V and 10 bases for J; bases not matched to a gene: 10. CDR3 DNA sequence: TGCGCCAGCAGCCTGGCGGGACAGCCTTTCTACACCTTC. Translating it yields CASSLAGQPFYTF.

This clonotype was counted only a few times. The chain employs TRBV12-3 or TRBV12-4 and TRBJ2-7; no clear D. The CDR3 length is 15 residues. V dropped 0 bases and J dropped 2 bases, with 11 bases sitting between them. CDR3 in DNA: TGTGCCAGCAGTTTAGCCGGCGGAGATACCTACGAGCAGTACTTC. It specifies CASSLAGGDTYEQYF.